The source of this T cell receptor (beta chain) is a study of shared clonotypes between healthy human individuals (dated by TCRdb to 2019 to 2021). The study in broad terms: A few men and a couple of women, aged 18 to 49 years, made up the cohort. Per donor, three plates each were used for CD4 naive and CD4 memory, two for CD8 naive, and one for CD8 memory. Blood TCR repertoires of five healthy adults were deeply sequenced to estimate repertoire size and the extent of clonotype sharing between individuals. To increase sequencing depth and limit assay-specific biases, TCR repertoire library preparation and sequencing were carried out by different laboratories using diverse techniques. Each donor's leukapheresis produced roughly between roughly 0.94 and 9.5 billion PBMCs.

CD8 naive samples were obtained by positive selection for CCR7 among CD45RO-negative cells, yielding a CD45RA+CCR7+ population from which TemRA cells were excluded. Healthy HIV-negative adults with no recently reported acute infections or vaccinations were included as donors. All donors were Caucasian adults living in Nashville, Tennessee, USA. Blood was obtained by leukapheresis, after which PBMCs were separated by Ficoll-Histopaque density gradient centrifugation and cryopreserved in liquid nitrogen vapor phase. Analytical flow cytometry was used to check the purity and quantity of each magnetically sorted T cell population. Genomic DNA was isolated from every sorted fraction and measured by UV absorbance on a Nanodrop 2000c. Using the deep immunoSEQ assay, multiplex PCR amplified TCR CDR3 regions from genomic DNA. Extracted genomic DNA from each cell subset was distributed evenly across all wells of several immunoSEQ 96-well plates, and each plate was treated as a replicate. For sorted subsets, each replicate PCR was loaded with around 200 ng genomic DNA, equivalent to roughly 30,000 T cell genomes. Purified libraries were quantified with a Qubit 3.0 fluorometer, sized on a Bioanalyzer 2100, and re-quantified with the KAPA Library Quantification kit. Every immunoSEQ 96-well plate was sequenced on a dedicated single-read 150-cycle Illumina NextSeq 550 flow cell. Per the authors' processing: Because only junctional sequences without quality scores were contained in the immunoSEQ output, filtering matching that applied to full-length reads could not be performed. Sequences were annotated with PyIR, a Python wrapper for IgBLAST v1.9, using IMGT germline references to assign V/J genes and CDR3. Reads were filtered out if the reads had weak V/J assignments (E-value above 1e-6), no CDR3, stop codons, out-of-frame junctions, or ambiguous translated residues. V3J clonotypes were defined by identical inferred V gene, J gene, and CDR3 amino acid sequence. To compute the percentage overlap between repertoires, the number of shared unique clonotypes was divided by the size of the smaller repertoire. Repertoire richness was assessed with RTK rarefaction, the Chao1 estimator, and Recon v2.1 estimates of unobserved clonotypes. Generation probabilities were computed with OLGA for all TCRbeta clonotypes obtained by the gDNA method from a few donors. Imported from immuneACCESS, the table was reduced by TCRdb to in-frame sequences with V and J called. These copies leave out some clones; in studies compared against another copy, an unresolved V gene accounts for under half, and the cause of the remainder is not known. D and trimming come from the DNA, and the V and J calls and clone size come from that table. The sample records around 2,100,000 clones, over 85% of which are singletons. More than 0.95% of the sample is taken by the ten largest.

The CDR3 spans 13 residues, from the cysteine through the phenylalanine. Just the 39-base CDR3 DNA is kept, in frame starting at base 1. As encoded in the germline V gene, CDR1 is SNHLY while CDR2 is FYNNEI. Trimming removed 11 bases from V and 2 bases from J; the gene matches leave 6 bases unexplained. Results and caveats for the whole study, not just this receptor: Naive subsets generally had larger estimated clonotype richness than memory subsets. The small number of donors limited the genetic and exposure-history diversity represented. Rarefaction of sorted-subset datasets indicated incomplete sequencing despite the large sequencing depth. Compared with non-shared clonotypes, clonotypes shared by all four sorted-subset donors had higher generation probabilities. Roughly 5.2% of naive CD4, around 4% of naive CD8, about 2.4% of memory CD4, and approximately 0.39% of memory CD8 clonotypes were shared across a few donors. Pairwise subsampling indicated that sequencing depth was expected to affect the degree of clonotype sharing among donors. Sampling was restricted to blood, and TCR repertoires in tissues likely differ from the TCR repertoires found in blood.

A note on this clone: Its antigen is unknown. Base qualities are not recorded, but no much larger clone differs from it by a single base.

The sequence links TRBV2 to TRBJ2-1; 7 central nucleotides agree with TRBD2. The sequence derives from a man aged 18 to 30 in good health. Sequencing was performed on naive CD8+ T cells sorted from blood. Explained via the paper, the cell subset or site label denotes: CD45RA+CCR7+. In nucleotides, the sequence is TGTGCCTGTAGCGGGTATACCTACAATGAGCAGTTCTTC. It specifies CACSGYTYNEQFF.